Reported below is one T cell receptor (beta chain). Its antigen is currently not known. No much larger clone exists at a distance of one base, and base qualities are not known. The CDR3 holds 14 amino acids from the cysteine to the phenylalanine. The CDR3 DNA has 42 bases and is translated from base 1. The junction shows trimming of 5 bases on V and 2 bases on J, plus 15 bases between the germline ends. Based on the germline V gene (reference sequence), the CDR1 and CDR2 sequences are GTSNPN and SVGIG. The sample comes from a study of blood T cell repertoires in COVID-19 (dated by TCRdb to the early 2020s). For the study in its entirety: Collaborator samples came from the United States, Italy and Spain and covered acute and convalescent phases of COVID-19. Where available, HLA class I and class II types were taken from metadata supplied by the sample provider and were not determined by assay-based typing. Deeply sampled blood TCRbeta repertoires from subjects exposed to, actively infected with, or recovered from COVID-19 were included in the dataset. The prospective study material was composed of cDNA or gDNA derived from T cells, B-cell-depleted T cells, or PBMCs. Samples came from the ongoing ImmuneRACE study (first 160 participants) plus 1,254 subjects from 6 global collaborators. The repertoires were made available in a free public database intended to serve as a resource for research on the immune response to SARS-CoV-2. Nearly every sample came with metadata listing a de-identified subject ID, COVID-19 status, age in years and sex. Study-wide findings and limitations: How much clinical and demographic metadata was included differed by source and by participant, and the metadata was provided uncurated.

Each collaborating institution followed its own protocols to collect whole blood in K2EDTA tubes. Collaborator samples were shipped for TCRbeta analysis as frozen whole blood, isolated PBMCs, or DNA extracted from either sample type. The immunoSEQ Assay, a bias-controlled multiplex PCR, was used to amplify TCRbeta CDR3 regions from genomic DNA. The paper's processing steps were these. Nucleated cell counts per sample were estimated from amplification of reference gene primers within the assay. Sequence reads were collapsed and filtered to measure the absolute abundance of every unique TCRbeta CDR3 rearrangement. For each sample, productive Simpson clonality was calculated as the square root of Simpson's diversity index across productive rearrangements. Drawn from immuneACCESS, this table holds only the in-frame rearrangements with V and J called that TCRdb kept. Clones are partly lost; checked studies trace under half to an unresolved V gene and leave the rest unexplained. That table gives V, J and clone size, and the DNA gave D and trimming. The sample records 65,000 to 70,000 clones, about 83% of which are singletons. More than 15% of the sample belongs to the ten largest clones.

The sample comprised peripheral blood. The chain is encoded by TRBV30 joined to TRBJ1-1; the D gene lacks a confident call. The clonotype originates from an elderly woman with acute or convalescent COVID-19. The CDR3 is CAWDKSMGNTEAFF. In nucleotides, the sequence is TGTGCCTGGGACAAGAGCATGGGCAACACTGAAGCTTTCTTT.